This TCR beta chain was retrieved from a study of shared clonotypes between healthy human individuals. General study results and limits: Naive subsets usually exceeded memory subsets in estimated richness.

Trimming took off 5 bases at V and 4 bases at J, with 6 bases between the two ends. This CDR3 region has 11 residues. The germline V gene encodes CDR1 MGHRA and CDR2 YSYEKL. The naive CD8 population came from CD45RO-negative cells selected for CCR7, without terminally differentiated effector memory CD45RA+ cells. Every donor, a Caucasian adult, lived in Nashville, Tennessee. Researchers ran the assay at a deep level. Several immunoSEQ 96-well plates shared each subset's DNA, each plate a replicate. Data came from immunoSEQ multiplex PCR; TCRdb stores just in-frame clones and leaves some out. This table holds some 2,000,000 clones, approximately 94% found once. Notes on this clone: Its specificity is not known.

This TCR was sampled from a man between 18 and 35 years old in good health. The gene calls are TRBV4-1 and TRBJ2-7; D unresolved. Sequenced input: naive CD8+ T cells sorted from blood. CDR3 nucleotide sequence: TGCGCCAGCAGCAAAGCTTACGAGCAGTACTTC. Residues: CASSKAYEQYF.